These 15 T cell receptor beta chains were sequenced from one sample in a study of post-analysis software for immune sequencing data. Study-level findings and limits: Five or six TRBV segments appeared more often in patients than in controls, and TRBV5-6, TRBV5-1 and TRBV20-1 were among these.

Unique molecular identifiers tagged the TCR beta cDNA libraries. A single record per CDR3 protein comes from TCRdb applying MiXCR to the PCR reads. The sample consists of roughly 570,000 distinct CDR3 sequences, around a third of them appearing once. No cognate antigen is known for these TCRs. Sequencing was carried out using blood. These TCRs come from a girl aged 2-17 years with multiple sclerosis.

The chain is built from TRBV3-1 and TRBJ2-2; D gene ambiguous. This CDR3 is 13 amino acids long. V was cut by 4 bases and J by 7 bases, with 10 bases left in between. Germline CDR1 is LGHDT and CDR2 is YNNKEL (reference sequence). CDR3 coding DNA: TGTGCCAGCAGCCCGCGCCGGATCGGGGAGCTGTTTTTT. The encoded protein is CASSPRRIGELFF.

This clonotype came up many times. The J gene is TRBJ2-7, the V gene TRBV11-2; no clear D gene. CDR3 size: 13 residues. CDR1 SGHAT and CDR2 FQNNGV come from the germline V gene. Between the trimmed V and J ends, which lost 3 bases and 3 bases, there was a span of 9 bases. CDR3 DNA sequence: TGTGCCAGCAGCTTTGGTCCCCTCTACGAGCAGTACTTC. Amino acid sequence: CASSFGPLYEQYF.

The CDR3 spells CASSLQGIGSLVSPLHF. CDR3 sequence (DNA): TGTGCCAGCAGCTTACAGGGGATAGGGAGTTTAGTGTCACCCCTCCACTTT. V is TRBV7-2 and J is TRBJ1-6; TRBD1 is a possible D gene (6 bases). This CDR3 spans 17 amino acids. Between the trimmed V and J ends, which lost 2 bases and 10 bases, there was a span of 21 bases. CDR1 and CDR2 (germline): SGHTA, FQGNSA.

This clonotype was detected a few times. The chain couples TRBV5-1 to TRBJ2-3, with 9 bases lining up with TRBD1. The V gene end was trimmed by 4 bases and the J gene end by 4 bases; junction bases not matched to a gene: 7. This CDR3 is 15 amino acids long. Germline values: CDR1 SGHRS, CDR2 YFSETQ. Here the CDR3 DNA reads TGCGCCAGCAGCCCCCCGGGACAGGGCTCAGATACGCAGTATTTT. Amino acid sequence: CASSPPGQGSDTQYF. Combining the CDR3 with reference TRBV5-1 and TRBJ2-3 gives the whole variable domain KAGVTQTPRYLIKTRGQQVTLSCSPISGHRSVSWYQQTPGQGLQFLFEYFSETQRNKGNFPGRFSGRQFSNSRSEMNVSTLELGDSALYLCASSPPGQGSDTQYFGPGTRLTVL.

At least ten counts were recorded for this clonotype. This sequence joins TRBV5-1 and TRBJ2-5; D is unresolved. Trimming took 0 bases from V and 4 from J, leaving 7 bases between them. This CDR3 is built from 13 residues. Per germline, CDR1 SGHRS and CDR2 YFSETQ. In DNA, the CDR3 is TGCGCCAGCAGCTTGGCCCCCCCAGAGACCCAGTACTTC. Encoded protein: CASSLAPPETQYF.

The chain joins TRBV2 to TRBJ2-1, with TRBD2 matching 10 bases. V shed 3 bases and J 8 bases; nucleotides not matched to a gene: 7. This CDR3 spans 15 amino acids. Looked up from germline, CDR1 is SNHLY and CDR2 is FYNNEI. In DNA, the CDR3 is TGTGCCAGCAGTGACAGCGGGGGGGCTTCGGATGAGCAGTTCTTC. It translates to CASSDSGGASDEQFF.

This chain uses TRBV10-2 with TRBJ2-5; the D call may be TRBD1 or TRBD2 (5 bases each). The last part of the DNA fits TRBJ2-7 better; the J call may be wrong. The CDR3 runs 13 residues. Germline V gives CDR1 WSHSY, CDR2 SAAADI. CDR3: CASSSRVGGEQYF. The DNA for the CDR3 is TGCGCCAGCAGTTCCCGGGTTGGGGGCGAGCAGTACTTC.

The chain carries TRBV7-3 and TRBJ2-1; D is possibly TRBD1 (8 bases). The CDR3 loop spans 17 amino acids. Germline-derived CDR1 and CDR2 are SGHTA and FQGTGA. The ends were cut back, 0 bases at V and 6 bases at J, with 18 bases in the middle. Written as DNA, the CDR3 is TGTGCCAGCAGCTTAACGGGAGGGGCAGGGGGCATCAATGAGCAGTTCTTC. Encoded protein: CASSLTGGAGGINEQFF. The variable domain in full, with the rest retrieved from reference TRBV7-3 and TRBJ2-1, is GAGVSQTPSNKVTEKGKYVELRCDPISGHTALYWYRQSLGQGPEFLIYFQGTGAADDSGLPNDRFFAVRPEGSVSTLKIQRTERGDSAVYLCASSLTGGAGGINEQFFGPGTRLTVL.

This chain joins TRBV6-6 and TRBJ1-4; 8 bases match TRBD1. The CDR3 is made up of 16 amino acids. V trimming: 2 bases; J trimming: 11 bases; junction bases outside the gene matches: 13. Germline V lookup: CDR1 MNHNY, CDR2 SVGAGI (reference sequence). The CDR3 sequence is CASSYSRGRDVDKLFF. The CDR3 DNA sequence: TGTGCCAGCAGTTACAGCAGGGGGCGGGACGTAGATAAACTGTTTTTT.

This clonotype occurred a few times. This chain uses TRBV12-3 or TRBV12-4 with TRBJ2-5, with a weak D call TRBD2 (6 bases). The CDR3 has 14 residues. Between the trimmed V and J ends, which lost 2 bases and 1 base, there was a span of 8 bases. For the CDR3, the DNA is TGTGCCAGCAGTTTAAGGCGGGGCCAAGAGACCCAGTACTTC. This translates into CASSLRRGQETQYF.

This clonotype showed up just a few times. The V call is TRBV11-2, the J call TRBJ2-5, with D tentatively TRBD2 (6 bases). Between the trimmed V and J ends, which lost 5 bases and 2 bases, there was a span of 15 bases. The V gene's germline CDR1 is SGHAT and CDR2 FQNNGV. This CDR3 has 15 amino acids. CDR3 DNA: TGTGCCAGCAGCCCAGGACGGAGGGGACAAGAGACCCAGTACTTC. It specifies CASSPGRRGQETQYF.

In its sample, this clonotype was seen many times. The rearrangement uses TRBV9 and TRBJ2-7, with TRBD1 identical over 7 bases. Germline V gene lookup returns CDR1 SGDLS and CDR2 YYNGEE. This CDR3 has 16 residues. Germline trimming cut 0 bases from V and 0 bases from J; bases unmatched to any gene: 6. The DNA of the CDR3 is TGTGCCAGCAGCGTAGGACAGGGTGGCGACTCCTACGAGCAGTACTTC. Encoded protein: CASSVGQGGDSYEQYF.

This rearrangement joins TRBV12-3 or TRBV12-4 to TRBJ2-4; no clear D. The CDR3 contains 13 residues. The V gene lost 3 bases and the J gene lost 6 bases, with 9 bases spanning the gap. DNA of the CDR3: TGTGCCAGCAGTTTTAAGGGCTCAAACATTCAGTACTTC. Protein: CASSFKGSNIQYF.

This clonotype has more than one count but fewer than ten. CDR3: CASSPGPRGGSYNEQFF. For the CDR3, the DNA is TGCGCCAGCAGCCCCGGCCCTCGGGGAGGCTCCTACAATGAGCAGTTCTTC. This chain connects TRBV5-1 to TRBJ2-1; tentatively, D is TRBD2 (6 bases). Germline V gene sequence: CDR1 SGHRS, CDR2 YFSETQ. This CDR3 spans 17 amino acids. V lost 4 bases and J lost 0, with 17 bases in between.

The chain recombines TRBV29-1 with TRBJ1-5; possible D gene TRBD1, 6 bases. Trimming pared 6 bases from V and 2 bases from J, leaving 23 bases between. CDR1 and CDR2 from the germline V gene are SQVTM and ANQGSEA. CDR3 length: 17 amino acids. CDR3 residues: CSVIPGTTPGGNQPQHF. DNA for the CDR3: TGCAGCGTCATTCCGGGGACAACCCCCGGTGGCAATCAGCCCCAGCATTTT. The variable domain in full, completed from reference TRBV29-1 and TRBJ1-5, reads SAVISQKPSRDICQRGTSLTIQCQVDSQVTMMFWYRQQPGQSLTLIATANQGSEATYESGFVIDKFPISRPNLTFSTLTVSNMSPEDSSIYLCSVIPGTTPGGNQPQHFGDGTRLSIL.